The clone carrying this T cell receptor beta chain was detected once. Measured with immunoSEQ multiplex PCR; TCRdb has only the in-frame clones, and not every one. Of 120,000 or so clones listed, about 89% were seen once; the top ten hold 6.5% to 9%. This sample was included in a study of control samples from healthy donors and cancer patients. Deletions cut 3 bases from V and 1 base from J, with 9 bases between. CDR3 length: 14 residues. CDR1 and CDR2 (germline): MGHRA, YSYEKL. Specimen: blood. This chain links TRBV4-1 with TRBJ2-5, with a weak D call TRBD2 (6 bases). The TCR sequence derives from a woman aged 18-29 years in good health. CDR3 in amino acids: CASSHMTSQETQYF. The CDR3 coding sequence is TGCGCCAGCAGCCACATGACTAGCCAAGAGACCCAGTACTTC.